This T cell receptor beta chain was obtained from a study of glioma-infiltrating T cells. The iRepertoire nested amplicon-rescue multiplex PCR amplified TCR alpha and beta CDR3s from RNA. TCRdb re-analysed the multiplex PCR reads in MiXCR, keeping a single row per CDR3 protein. The table lists under 50,000 distinct CDR3 sequences, about 20% of them singletons. At least ten counts were recorded for this clonotype. V lost 3 bases and J 3 bases, leaving 16 bases between the germline ends. In germline, CDR1 is SGHRS, CDR2 YFSETQ. CDR3 length: 15 residues. The sequencing sample was made of glioma tissue, nonneoplastic brain tissue, or PBMCs (not recorded which). V usage is TRBV5-1 and J usage is TRBJ2-7, with D possibly called TRBD1 or TRBD2 (5 bases each). The source of this sequence is a human donor with low-grade glioma or glioblastoma, undergoing nonglioma brain surgery, or in good health (not recorded which). CDR3 region: CASSSYLGTDYEQYF. DNA for the CDR3: TGCGCCAGCAGCTCATACCTAGGGACCGACTACGAGCAGTACTTC.